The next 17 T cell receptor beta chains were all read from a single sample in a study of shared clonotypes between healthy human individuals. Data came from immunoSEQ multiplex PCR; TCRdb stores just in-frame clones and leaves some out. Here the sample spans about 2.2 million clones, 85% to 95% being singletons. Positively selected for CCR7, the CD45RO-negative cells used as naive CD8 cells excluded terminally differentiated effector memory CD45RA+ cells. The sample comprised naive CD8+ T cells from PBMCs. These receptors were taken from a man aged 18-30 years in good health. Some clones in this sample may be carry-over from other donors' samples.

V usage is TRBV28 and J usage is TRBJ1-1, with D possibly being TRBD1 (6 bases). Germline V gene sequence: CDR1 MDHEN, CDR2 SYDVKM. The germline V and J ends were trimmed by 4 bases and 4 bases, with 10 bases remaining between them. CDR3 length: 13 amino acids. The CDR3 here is CASSSGGGTEAFF. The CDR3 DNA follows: TGTGCCAGCAGTTCCGGGGGCGGCACTGAAGCTTTCTTT.

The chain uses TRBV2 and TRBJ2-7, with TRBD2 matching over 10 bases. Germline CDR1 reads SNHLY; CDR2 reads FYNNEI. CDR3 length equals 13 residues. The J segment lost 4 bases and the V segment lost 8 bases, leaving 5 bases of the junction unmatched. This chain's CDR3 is CASGLAGAYEQYF. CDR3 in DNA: TGTGCCAGCGGCCTAGCGGGAGCGTACGAGCAGTACTTC.

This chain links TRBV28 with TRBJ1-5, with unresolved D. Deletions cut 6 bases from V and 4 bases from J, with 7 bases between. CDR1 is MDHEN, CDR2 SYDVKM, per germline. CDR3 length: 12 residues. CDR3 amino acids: CASSPVNQPQHF. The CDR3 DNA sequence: TGTGCCAGCAGCCCCGTTAATCAGCCCCAGCATTTT.

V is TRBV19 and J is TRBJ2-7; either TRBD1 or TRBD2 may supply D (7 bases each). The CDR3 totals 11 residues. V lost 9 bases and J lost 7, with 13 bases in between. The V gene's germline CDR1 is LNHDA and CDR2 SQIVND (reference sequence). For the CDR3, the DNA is TGTGCCAGCAACCAGGGGGGGGAGCAGTACTTC. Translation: CASNQGGEQYF.

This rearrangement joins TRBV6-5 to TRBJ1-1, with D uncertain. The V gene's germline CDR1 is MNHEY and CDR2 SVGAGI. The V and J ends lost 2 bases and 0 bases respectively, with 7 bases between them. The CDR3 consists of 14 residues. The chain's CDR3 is CASSYGELNTEAFF. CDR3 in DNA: TGTGCCAGCAGTTACGGGGAACTGAACACTGAAGCTTTCTTT.

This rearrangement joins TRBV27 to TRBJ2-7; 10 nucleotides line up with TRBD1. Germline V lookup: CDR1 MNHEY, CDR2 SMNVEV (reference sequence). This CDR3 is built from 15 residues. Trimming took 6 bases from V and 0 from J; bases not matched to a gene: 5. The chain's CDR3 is CASRAGQGSSYEQYF. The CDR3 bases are TGTGCCAGCAGGGCGGGACAGGGGAGCTCCTACGAGCAGTACTTC.

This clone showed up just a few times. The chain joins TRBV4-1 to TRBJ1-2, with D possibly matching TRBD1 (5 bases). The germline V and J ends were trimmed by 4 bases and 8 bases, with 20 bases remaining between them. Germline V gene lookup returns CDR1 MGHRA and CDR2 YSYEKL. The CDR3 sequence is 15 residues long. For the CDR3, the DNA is TGCGCCAGCAGCCCGCCTCTGACAGCCATGTTCGGCTACACCTTC. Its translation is CASSPPLTAMFGYTF.

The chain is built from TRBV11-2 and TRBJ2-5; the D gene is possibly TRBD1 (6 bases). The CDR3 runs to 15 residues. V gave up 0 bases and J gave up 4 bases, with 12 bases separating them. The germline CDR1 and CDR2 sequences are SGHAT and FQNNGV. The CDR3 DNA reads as TGTGCCAGCAGCTTAGATGGGGCAGGGGTAGAGACCCAGTACTTC. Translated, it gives CASSLDGAGVETQYF. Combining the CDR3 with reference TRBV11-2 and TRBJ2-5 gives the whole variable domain EAGVAQSPRYKIIEKRQSVAFWCNPISGHATLYWYQQILGQGPKLLIQFQNNGVVDDSQLPKDRFSAERLKGVDSTLKIQPAKLEDSAVYLCASSLDGAGVETQYFGPGTRLLVL.

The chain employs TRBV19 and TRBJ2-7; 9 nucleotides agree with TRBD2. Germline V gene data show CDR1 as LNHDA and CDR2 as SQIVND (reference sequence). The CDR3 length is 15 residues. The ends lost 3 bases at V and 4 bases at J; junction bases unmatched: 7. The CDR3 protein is CASSIETSGYYEQYF. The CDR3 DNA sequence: TGTGCCAGTAGTATTGAGACTAGCGGATATTACGAGCAGTACTTC.

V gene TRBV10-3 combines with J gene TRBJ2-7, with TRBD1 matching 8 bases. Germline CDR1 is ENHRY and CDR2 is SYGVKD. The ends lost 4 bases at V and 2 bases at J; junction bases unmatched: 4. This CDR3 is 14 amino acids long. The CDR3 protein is CAISGVQGAYEQYF. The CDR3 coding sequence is TGTGCCATCAGTGGGGTACAGGGGGCCTACGAGCAGTACTTC.

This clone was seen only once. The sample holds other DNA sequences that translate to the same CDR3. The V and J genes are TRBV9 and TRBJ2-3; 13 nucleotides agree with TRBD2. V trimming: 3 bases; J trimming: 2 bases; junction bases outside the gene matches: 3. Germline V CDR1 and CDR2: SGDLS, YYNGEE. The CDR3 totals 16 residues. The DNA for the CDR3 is TGTGCCAGCAGCGAGGGACTAGCGGGATCCACAGATACGCAGTATTTT. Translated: CASSEGLAGSTDTQYF.

This CDR3 reads CASSLIPTSYNEQFF. Here the CDR3 DNA reads TGTGCCAGCAGCTTAATCCCTACCTCCTACAATGAGCAGTTCTTC. The chain employs TRBV7-2 and TRBJ2-1; D remains unclear. Germline V CDR1 and CDR2: SGHTA, FQGNSA. The CDR3 loop spans 15 amino acids. The V end was cut by 2 bases, the J end by 0 bases, with 8 bases between. Drawing the rest from reference TRBV7-2 and TRBJ2-1, the complete variable domain is GAGVSQSPSNKVTEKGKDVELRCDPISGHTALYWYRQSLGQGLEFLIYFQGNSAPDKSGLPSDRFSAERTGGSVSTLTIQRTQQEDSAVYLCASSLIPTSYNEQFFGPGTRLTVL.

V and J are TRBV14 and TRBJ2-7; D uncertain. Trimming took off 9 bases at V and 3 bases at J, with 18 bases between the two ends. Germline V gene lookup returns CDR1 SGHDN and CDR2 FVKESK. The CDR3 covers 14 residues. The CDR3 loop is CASSKRWVNYEQYF. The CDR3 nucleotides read TGTGCCAGTTCCAAGCGTTGGGTTAACTACGAGCAGTACTTC. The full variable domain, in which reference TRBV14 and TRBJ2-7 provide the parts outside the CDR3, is EAGVTQFPSHSVIEKGQTVTLRCDPISGHDNLYWYRRVMGKEIKFLLHFVKESKQDESGMPNNRFLAERTGGTYSTLKVQPAELEDSGVYFCASSKRWVNYEQYFGPGTRLTVT.

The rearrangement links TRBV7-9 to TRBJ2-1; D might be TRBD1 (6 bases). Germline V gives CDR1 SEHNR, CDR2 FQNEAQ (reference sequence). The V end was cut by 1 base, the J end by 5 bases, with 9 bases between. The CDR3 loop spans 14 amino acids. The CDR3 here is CASSLDRQDNEQFF. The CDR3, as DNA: TGTGCCAGCAGCTTAGATCGACAGGACAATGAGCAGTTCTTC.

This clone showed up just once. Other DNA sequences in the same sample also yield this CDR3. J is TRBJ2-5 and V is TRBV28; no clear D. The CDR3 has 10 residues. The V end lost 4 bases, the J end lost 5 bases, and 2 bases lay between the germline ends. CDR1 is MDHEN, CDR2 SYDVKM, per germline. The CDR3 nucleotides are TGTGCCAGCAGTTATGAGACCCAGTACTTC. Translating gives CASSYETQYF.

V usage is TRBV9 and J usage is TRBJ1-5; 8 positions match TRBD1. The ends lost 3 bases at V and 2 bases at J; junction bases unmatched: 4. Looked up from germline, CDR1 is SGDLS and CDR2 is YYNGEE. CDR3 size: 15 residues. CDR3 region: CASSGGQEGNQPQHF. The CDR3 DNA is TGTGCCAGCAGCGGGGGACAGGAGGGCAATCAGCCCCAGCATTTT.

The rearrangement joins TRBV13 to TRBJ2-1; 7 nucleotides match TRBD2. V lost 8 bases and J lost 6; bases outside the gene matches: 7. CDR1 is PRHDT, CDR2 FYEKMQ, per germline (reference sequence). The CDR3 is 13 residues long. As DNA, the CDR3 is TGTGCCAGCGAGCGGGGCAGAGGCAATGAGCAGTTCTTC. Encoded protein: CASERGRGNEQFF.